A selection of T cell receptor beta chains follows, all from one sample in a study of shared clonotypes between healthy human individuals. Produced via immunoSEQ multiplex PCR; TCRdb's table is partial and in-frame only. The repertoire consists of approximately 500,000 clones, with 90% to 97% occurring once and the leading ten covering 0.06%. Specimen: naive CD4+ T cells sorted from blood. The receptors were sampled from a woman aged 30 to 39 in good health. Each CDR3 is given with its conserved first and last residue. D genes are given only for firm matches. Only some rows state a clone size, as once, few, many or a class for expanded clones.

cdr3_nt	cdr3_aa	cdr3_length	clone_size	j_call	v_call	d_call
TGTGCCAGCAGCACCAGAGCTACCGATACGCAGTATTTT	CASSTRATDTQYF	13	.	TRBJ2-3	TRBV21-1	.
TGTGCCAGTAGTACGTCTACGGGGGTGGGTTACAATGAGCAGTTCTTC	CASSTSTGVGYNEQFF	16	.	TRBJ2-1	TRBV19	.
TGCAGCGTTGAAGGGGGGGGGCGCTACGAGCAGTACTTC	CSVEGGGRYEQYF	13	.	TRBJ2-7	TRBV29-1	.
TGTGCCAGTAGTGAACAGGGGGTTCTCTCACCCCTCCACTTT	CASSEQGVLSPLHF	14	.	TRBJ1-6	TRBV19	TRBD1
TGTGCCAGCAGTTACTCTTACCCCCCGAGCGACTATGGCTACACCTTC	CASSYSYPPSDYGYTF	16	.	TRBJ1-2	TRBV6-5	.
TGTGCCAGCAGCTCGCAGGGGGGCAGGGCTAGCAATCAGCCCCAGCATTTT	CASSSQGGRASNQPQHF	17	.	TRBJ1-5	TRBV7-2	TRBD1
TGTGCCAGCAGTTTAAGGGGGACTCTTGTTTCTGTTGAGCAGTTCTTC	CASSLRGTLVSVEQFF	16	.	TRBJ2-1	TRBV27	.
TGTGCCACCAGCAGAGATCTGGGGGGGAGGGAGCAGTACTTC	CATSRDLGGREQYF	14	once	TRBJ2-7	TRBV15	TRBD2
TGCGCCAGCAGCCAAGATAATAGCGGCCTTCTCGAGCAGTACTTC	CASSQDNSGLLEQYF	15	.	TRBJ2-7	TRBV4-1	.
TGTGCCAGCAGCTTAGGCAGGGTCTACGAGCAGTACTTC	CASSLGRVYEQYF	13	.	TRBJ2-7	TRBV11-2	.
TGCGCCAGCAGTGATGGGGGGACAGGGAACACCGGGGAGCTGTTTTTT	CASSDGGTGNTGELFF	16	.	TRBJ2-2	TRBV10-1	TRBD1
TGCAGCGTGATCCAGCGGGAGGGTCTTCGTGAGCAGTTCTTC	CSVIQREGLREQFF	14	once	TRBJ2-1	TRBV29-1	TRBD2
TGTGCCAGCAGCAGACAGAACTGTAACTATGGCTACACCTTC	CASSRQNCNYGYTF	14	.	TRBJ1-2	TRBV21-1	.
TGCGCCAGCAGCCGGGACAGGGCGAACACTGAAGCTTTCTTT	CASSRDRANTEAFF	14	.	TRBJ1-1	TRBV5-1	TRBD1
TGTGCCAGCAGGTGGGGAAACACTGAAGCTTTCTTT	CASRWGNTEAFF	12	.	TRBJ1-1	TRBV25-1	.
TGTGCCAGCAGCTTACCGCATGGGCCCCAAGAGACCCAGTACTTC	CASSLPHGPQETQYF	15	.	TRBJ2-5	TRBV11-2	.
TGTGCCAGCACCTTTCAGGGGGCCGGTAACACTGAAGCTTTCTTT	CASTFQGAGNTEAFF	15	.	TRBJ1-1	TRBV25-1	TRBD1
TGTGCCAGCAGCGCAGGCCCCACCCAAGAGACCCAGTACTTC	CASSAGPTQETQYF	14	.	TRBJ2-5	TRBV5-4	.
TGTGCCAGCAGCTCTAGCGGGACCACCTACGAGCAGTACTTC	CASSSSGTTYEQYF	14	.	TRBJ2-7	TRBV7-9	TRBD2
TGTGCCAGCAGTTTTGGGGGAGATTACAATCAGCCCCAGCATTTT	CASSFGGDYNQPQHF	15	.	TRBJ1-5	TRBV28	.
TGTGCCTGGAGTAATTTCGGAAACACCATATATTTT	CAWSNFGNTIYF	12	.	TRBJ1-3	TRBV30	.
TGCGCCAGCAGCCAAGTTTTGGGTTCTTACTACGAGCAGTACTTC	CASSQVLGSYYEQYF	15	.	TRBJ2-7	TRBV4-1	.
TGTGCCAGCAGCTTCCACAGGGCTAACACTGAAGCTTTCTTT	CASSFHRANTEAFF	14	.	TRBJ1-1	TRBV6-1	.
TGTGCCAGCAGTATTGGATTAAAACCGGGACAAGGGTACAATGACTTC	CASSIGLKPGQGYNDF	16	.	TRBJ2-7	TRBV6-4	.
TGTGCCAGCAGCCGAAACAGGGGGTACCAAGAGACCCAGTACTTC	CASSRNRGYQETQYF	15	.	TRBJ2-5	TRBV5-8	TRBD1
TGTGCCAGCAGCCTTAGGGCCAACAATGAGCAGTTCTTC	CASSLRANNEQFF	13	.	TRBJ2-1	TRBV6-1	.
TGTGCCAGCTCGACCGCGGGGGACACTGAAGCTTTCTTT	CASSTAGDTEAFF	13	.	TRBJ1-1	TRBV18	.
TGTGCCTGGAGTGTGCCGGCAGGGGATCCAAATCAGCCCCAGCATTTT	CAWSVPAGDPNQPQHF	16	.	TRBJ1-5	TRBV30	.
TGTGCCAGCAGCCGAAGGGGGGAGAACTATGGCTACACCTTC	CASSRRGENYGYTF	14	.	TRBJ1-2	TRBV6-5	.
TGTGCCAGCAGCTTCACCGGGACTAGCGGGAGTTGGTCCTACAATGAGCAGTTCTTC	CASSFTGTSGSWSYNEQFF	19	.	TRBJ2-1	TRBV7-2	TRBD2
TGTGCCAGCTCACCACCGTACACAGATACGCAGTATTTT	CASSPPYTDTQYF	13	.	TRBJ2-3	TRBV18	.
TGTGCCAGCAGCTTGTATCGGGACGTTGAAAAACTGTTTTTT	CASSLYRDVEKLFF	14	.	TRBJ1-4	TRBV5-6	.
TGCGCCAGCAGAGGTAGCGGCAGCTCCTACAATGAGCAGTTCTTC	CASRGSGSSYNEQFF	15	.	TRBJ2-1	TRBV5-1	.
TGTGCCAGCGGGTCTAACGTAGAGACCCAGTACTTC	CASGSNVETQYF	12	.	TRBJ2-5	TRBV27	.
TGCGCCAGCAGCTTGATTGGACTAGACACAGATACGCAGTATTTT	CASSLIGLDTDTQYF	15	.	TRBJ2-3	TRBV5-1	TRBD2
TGTGCCAGCAGTAGACTAGCGGGATATACCGGGGAGCTGTTTTTT	CASSRLAGYTGELFF	15	.	TRBJ2-2	TRBV6-4	TRBD2
TGTGCCATCAGTGAGGCGGCCACCTACAATGAGCAGTTCTTC	CAISEAATYNEQFF	14	once	TRBJ2-1	TRBV10-3	.
TGTGCCAGCAGCATAACAGGGGCTCAGCCCCAGCATTTT	CASSITGAQPQHF	13	.	TRBJ1-5	TRBV11-2	TRBD1
TGCAGCGTTGCCGGGACAGGGGTCACCTACGAGCAGTACTTC	CSVAGTGVTYEQYF	14	.	TRBJ2-7	TRBV29-1	TRBD1
TGTGCCAGCAGCCCGAATCGACAGGGGCAGTACTTC	CASSPNRQGQYF	12	.	TRBJ2-7	TRBV14	TRBD1
TGTGCCAGCAGCCAAGAGGACAGCGACTCCTACGAGCAGTACTTC	CASSQEDSDSYEQYF	15	.	TRBJ2-7	TRBV4-2	.
TGTGCCAGTGTGTTCGCGAACACCGGGGAGCTGTTTTTT	CASVFANTGELFF	13	.	TRBJ2-2	TRBV6-6	.
TGTGCCTGGAGTGCTCTTTCGGGCCTGCTTTACGAGCAGTACTTC	CAWSALSGLLYEQYF	15	.	TRBJ2-7	TRBV30	.
TGCGCCAGCAGCTTGGAGTGGGGGACCCATGAGCAGTTCTTC	CASSLEWGTHEQFF	14	.	TRBJ2-1	TRBV5-1	.
TGTGCCAGTAGTATGCCGGGACAGCCCGCGGGCACTGAAGCTTTCTTT	CASSMPGQPAGTEAFF	16	once	TRBJ1-1	TRBV19	TRBD1
TGTGCCAGCTCACCCTCGTTTGGACAGGGGGCTCTGTACGAGCAGTACTTC	CASSPSFGQGALYEQYF	17	.	TRBJ2-7	TRBV18	TRBD1
TGTGCCAGCAGCCGAGACAGGGTTAATGAAAAACTGTTTTTT	CASSRDRVNEKLFF	14	few	TRBJ1-4	TRBV9	TRBD1
TGTGCCAGCAGCTTTAACGGGAGGAGATCAGATACGCAGTATTTT	CASSFNGRRSDTQYF	15	.	TRBJ2-3	TRBV7-2	TRBD2